This is a list of T cell receptor beta chains from one sample in a study of blood T cell repertoires in COVID-19. TCRdb keeps only in-frame clones here, not all; method: immunoSEQ multiplex PCR. The sample has around 140,000 clones, around 78% seen once. The sequencing input was peripheral blood. These receptor sequences come from a woman aged 55-75 years with acute or convalescent COVID-19. Both conserved end residues are part of each CDR3. The D gene is left open where the match is weak. Where a row states a size, it is once, few, many or the class of an expanded clone; other rows omit it.

TRBD1 NA TRBJ2-1 TRBV6-5 TGTGCCAGCAGCGTCGACAGGGAATCGACAAATGAGCAGTTCTTC CASSVDRESTNEQFF
NA NA TRBJ2-3 TRBV24-1 TGTGCCACCAGTGGGACTACAGACGCGGATACGCAGTATTTT CATSGTTDADTQYF
NA NA TRBJ1-4 TRBV18 TGTGCCAGCTCACCAGGGCGAGTCACTAATGAAAAACTGTTTTTT CASSPGRVTNEKLFF
NA once TRBJ2-3 TRBV5-6 TGTGCCAGCAGCGGGTACTCGCCCGGGTCGCGCTTATACACAGATACGCAGTATTTT CASSGYSPGSRLYTDTQYF
NA NA TRBJ2-3 TRBV7-2 TGTGCCAGCAGCTTACTGAGCGTGGGGCTAGGCACAGATACGCAGTATTTT CASSLLSVGLGTDTQYF
TRBD1 NA TRBJ2-7 TRBV7-9 TGTGCCAGCAGCTTAGTCGGCAGGGGGTTTTACGAGCAGTACTTC CASSLVGRGFYEQYF
TRBD1 NA TRBJ1-6 TRBV19 TGTGCCAGTAGTATGGACAGGTTTGGGGACAAGTGGTCACCCCTCCACTTT CASSMDRFGDKWSPLHF
TRBD2 NA TRBJ2-4 TRBV7-8 TGTGCCAGCAGCTCACGGACTAGCGGGAGGGAAAACATTCAGTACTTC CASSSRTSGRENIQYF
NA NA TRBJ1-3 TRBV28 TGTGCCAGCAGTATCAGGGTTCCGCTCGGAAACACCATATATTTT CASSIRVPLGNTIYF
NA NA TRBJ1-5 TRBV7-3 TGTGCCAGCAGTCGACTTCCCGTTCCACAGGGATGGAGCAATCAGCCCCAGCATTTT CASSRLPVPQGWSNQPQHF
NA NA TRBJ1-5 TRBV19 TGTGCCAGTGTGGACTTACCGGGGGATCAGCCCCAGCATTTT CASVDLPGDQPQHF
TRBD1 NA TRBJ1-6 TRBV27 TGTGCCAGCAGTTGGGACAGGGGGTTTAATTCACCCCTCCACTTT CASSWDRGFNSPLHF
NA NA TRBJ1-2 TRBV6-5 TGTGCCAGCACCTCCAGACAGATCTATGGCTACACCTTC CASTSRQIYGYTF
NA NA TRBJ2-5 TRBV19 TGTGCCAGTAGTATCACAGGAGGGTTGGGAGAGACCCAGTACTTC CASSITGGLGETQYF
NA NA TRBJ2-1 TRBV5-1 TGCGCCAGCAGCCCCGGCCGGGGGCTAGCGGTGGGGTTGAATGAGCAGTTCTTC CASSPGRGLAVGLNEQFF
NA NA TRBJ1-1 TRBV19 TGTGCCAGTAGTATCTACGGCACTGAAGCTTTCTTT CASSIYGTEAFF
TRBD1 NA TRBJ1-1 TRBV13 TGTGCCAGCAGCCGCAGACAGGGGGCATTCATGAACACTGAAGCTTTCTTT CASSRRQGAFMNTEAFF
NA once TRBJ1-1 TRBV6-6 TGTGCCAGCAGTTACGGAGGTGGGGTCACCGAAGCTTTCTTT CASSYGGGVTEAFF
TRBD2 few TRBJ2-2 TRBV5-1 TGCGCCAGCAGCTCACTAGCGGGTACCGGGGAGCTGTTTTTT CASSSLAGTGELFF
NA NA TRBJ1-3 TRBV15 TGTGCCACCAGCAGAGATGGGAGTAAGGAGAGGACCATATATTTT CATSRDGSKERTIYF
TRBD1 NA TRBJ1-6 TRBV18 TGTGCCAGCTCACCGACAGGGGAAAATTCACCCCTCCACTTT CASSPTGENSPLHF
NA NA TRBJ2-1 TRBV4-1 TGCGCCAGCAGCCAATTAGTGGGGGCATACAATGAGCAGTTCTTC CASSQLVGAYNEQFF
NA few TRBJ1-2 TRBV28 TGTGCCAGCAGTTCCCACAATAAGAGGATTGGCTACACCTTC CASSSHNKRIGYTF
NA NA TRBJ2-1 TRBV20-1 TGCAGTGCTGTTAGCGACAATGAGCAGTTCTTC CSAVSDNEQFF
TRBD2 NA TRBJ2-1 TRBV10-3 TGTGCCATCGGACTAGCGGGAAGTTCTGAGCAGTTCTTC CAIGLAGSSEQFF
NA few TRBJ2-1 TRBV27 TGTGCCAGCAGCGCAGACCTAGAACAGGCGGATGAGCAGTTCTTC CASSADLEQADEQFF
TRBD1 NA TRBJ2-7 TRBV3-1/TRBV3-2 TGTGCCAGCAGCCAAGATCCGGGACAGGGGGCATACGAGCAGTACTTC CASSQDPGQGAYEQYF
NA NA TRBJ2-1 TRBV6-6 TGTGCCAGCAGTCCACCAGGACTAGCACAGGGGTCCTACAATGAGCAGTTCTTC CASSPPGLAQGSYNEQFF
NA NA TRBJ2-2 TRBV5-3 TGTGCCAGAAGCCCGAGCGCGAACACCGGGGAGCTGTTTTTT CARSPSANTGELFF
NA NA TRBJ2-7 TRBV5-1 TGCGCCAGCAGTGAGGACTACTCCTACTACGAGCAGTACTTC CASSEDYSYYEQYF
TRBD2 NA TRBJ2-1 TRBV2 TGTGCCAGTCGGACTAGCGGGAGCTACAATGAGCAGTTCTTC CASRTSGSYNEQFF
TRBD1 NA TRBJ2-7 TRBV7-9 TGTGCCAGCAGTGTGACAGGGGTAATCTACGAGCAGTACTTC CASSVTGVIYEQYF
TRBD2 few TRBJ2-7 TRBV4-2 TGTGCCAGCAGCCCCCTCGGCGGGAGCTCCTACGAGCAGTACTTC CASSPLGGSSYEQYF
NA few TRBJ2-7 TRBV7-9 TGTGCCAGCAGCTTAGTCGGCACAGGTGTCCCCTACGAGCAGTACTTC CASSLVGTGVPYEQYF
TRBD1 NA TRBJ1-1 TRBV19 TGTGCCAGTAGTTTCGGGACAGGGGTTACTGAAGCTTTCTTT CASSFGTGVTEAFF
NA NA TRBJ2-7 TRBV27 TGTGCCAGCAGTCCCTCCCCCCACGAGCAGTACTTC CASSPSPHEQYF
NA NA TRBJ2-1 TRBV2 TGTGCCAGCTATCGACTAGAGGCTGAGCAGTTCTTC CASYRLEAEQFF
TRBD1 few TRBJ1-1 TRBV27 TGTGCCAGCAGTTCCCTACAGGGGGCGGGAACTGAAGCTTTCTTT CASSSLQGAGTEAFF
TRBD2 NA TRBJ2-7 TRBV7-2 TGTGCCAGCAGCCAAACTAGCGGGAATACCTACGAGCAGTACTTC CASSQTSGNTYEQYF